The TCR beta chain under discussion was sequenced for a study of cytotoxic CD8 clonotypes in ibrutinib-treated CLL. Study in general: Across samples, productive templates numbered more than 200,000 and productive rearrangements reached 75,000 to 100,000 on average. Study-level findings and limits: There were few public clonotypes, and on treatment they contracted or stayed stable.

Here immunoSEQ multiplex PCR was the method, and the copy in TCRdb shows in-frame clones only, minus some. In the table there are about 140,000 clones, around 81% of which are singletons. In its sample, this clone was seen a few times. Its antigen is still unknown. The sample consisted of PBMCs, taken after 36 months of ibrutinib treatment. This receptor was identified in a human donor with chronic lymphocytic leukemia.

For the CDR3, the DNA is TGTGCCAGCAGCACTGACAGGGGTGATGAAAAACTGTTTTTT. It yields the protein CASSTDRGDEKLFF. The chain combines TRBV7-2 with TRBJ1-4; 8 bases match TRBD1. V lost 5 bases and J lost 6; bases outside the gene matches: 5. The CDR3 runs 14 residues. Germline assignment: CDR1 SGHTA and CDR2 FQGNSA.